This T cell receptor (beta chain) was captured by sequencing in a study of cytomegalovirus exposure and HLA in healthy donors. The PCR ran on 60 Vbeta and 13 Jbeta primers. Assay used: immunoSEQ multiplex PCR; TCRdb lists only in-frame clones, some missing. The table records some 85,000 clones, more than 70% of them present only once. There are 19 residues in the CDR3. Per the germline V gene, CDR1 is SGHVS and CDR2 is FNYEAQ. The V gene lost 5 bases and the J gene lost 8 bases, with 33 bases spanning the gap. The TCR comes from a man in his forties in good health and CMV-seronegative. This chain connects TRBV7-6 to TRBJ1-2, with D tentatively TRBD1 (5 bases). Sequenced input: PBMCs. CDR3 sequence: CASSPPLTQDTYTAHGYTF. The CDR3 nucleotides read TGTGCCAGCAGCCCACCACTCACACAGGACACTTATACGGCGCACGGCTACACCTTC.